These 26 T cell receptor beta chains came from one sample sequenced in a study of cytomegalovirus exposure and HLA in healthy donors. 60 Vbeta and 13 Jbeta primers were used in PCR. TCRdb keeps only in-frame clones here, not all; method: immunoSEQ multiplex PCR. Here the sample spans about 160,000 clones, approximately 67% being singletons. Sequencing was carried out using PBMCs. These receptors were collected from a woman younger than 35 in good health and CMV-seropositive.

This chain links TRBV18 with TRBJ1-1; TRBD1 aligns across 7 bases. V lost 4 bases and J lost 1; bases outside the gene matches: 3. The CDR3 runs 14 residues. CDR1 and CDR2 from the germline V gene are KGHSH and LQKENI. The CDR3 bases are TGTGCCAGCTCACGCGACAGGGAGAACACTGAAGCTTTCTTT. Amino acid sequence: CASSRDRENTEAFF.

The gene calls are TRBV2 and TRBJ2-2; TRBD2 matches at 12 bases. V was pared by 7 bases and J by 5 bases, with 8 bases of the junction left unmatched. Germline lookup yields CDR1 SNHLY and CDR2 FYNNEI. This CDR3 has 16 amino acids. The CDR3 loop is CASTSGGARGTGELFF. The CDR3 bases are TGTGCCAGCACTAGCGGGGGGGCCCGGGGAACCGGGGAGCTGTTTTTT.

This CDR3 is CASSSLAGGYTGELFF. DNA for the CDR3: TGTGCCAGCAGTTCCCTGGCGGGAGGGTACACCGGGGAGCTGTTTTTT. V and J are TRBV28 and TRBJ2-2, with 9 bases lining up with TRBD2. The V and J ends lost 4 bases and 3 bases, in that order; junction bases with no gene match: 6. The CDR3 has 16 residues. Per germline, CDR1 MDHEN and CDR2 SYDVKM.

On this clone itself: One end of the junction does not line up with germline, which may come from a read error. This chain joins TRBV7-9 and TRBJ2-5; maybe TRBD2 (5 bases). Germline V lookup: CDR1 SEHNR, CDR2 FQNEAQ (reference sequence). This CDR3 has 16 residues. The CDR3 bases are TGTTCCAGCAGCTCGTTCTTTTTCGGGGAGCAAGAGACCCAGTACTTC. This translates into CSSSSFFFGEQETQYF.

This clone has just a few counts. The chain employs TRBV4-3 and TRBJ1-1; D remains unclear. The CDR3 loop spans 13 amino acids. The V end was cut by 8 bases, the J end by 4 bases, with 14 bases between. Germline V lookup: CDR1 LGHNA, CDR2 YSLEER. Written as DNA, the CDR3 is TGCGCCAGCCGAACAGTAACTGGCACTGAAGCTTTCTTT. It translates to CASRTVTGTEAFF.

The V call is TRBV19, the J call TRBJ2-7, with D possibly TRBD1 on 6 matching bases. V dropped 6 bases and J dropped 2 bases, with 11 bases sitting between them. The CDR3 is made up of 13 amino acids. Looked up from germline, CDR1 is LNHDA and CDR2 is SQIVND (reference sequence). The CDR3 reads CASRDRLTYEQYF. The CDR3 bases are TGTGCCAGTAGGGACAGACTGACCTACGAGCAGTACTTC.

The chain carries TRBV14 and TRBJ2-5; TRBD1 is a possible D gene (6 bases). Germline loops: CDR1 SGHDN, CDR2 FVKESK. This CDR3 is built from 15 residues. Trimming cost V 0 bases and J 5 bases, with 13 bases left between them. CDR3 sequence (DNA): TGTGCCAGCAGCCAAGATCACACAGGGCGGGAGACCCAGTACTTC. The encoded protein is CASSQDHTGRETQYF.

The CDR3 nucleotides are TGTGCCAGCAGTTTACAGGTCGCTACCTACAATGAGCAGTTCTTC. Translation: CASSLQVATYNEQFF. The J gene is TRBJ2-1, the V gene TRBV27, with D uncertain. The germline CDR1 and CDR2 sequences are MNHEY and SMNVEV (reference sequence). This CDR3 comprises 15 residues. The V and J ends lost 2 bases and 2 bases respectively, with 10 bases between them.

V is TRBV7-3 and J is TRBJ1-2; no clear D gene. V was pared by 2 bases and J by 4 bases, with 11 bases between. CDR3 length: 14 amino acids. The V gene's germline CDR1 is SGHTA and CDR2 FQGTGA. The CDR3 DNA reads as TGTGCCAGCAGCTTAGATCCGGTGATCTATGGCTACACCTTC. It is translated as CASSLDPVIYGYTF.

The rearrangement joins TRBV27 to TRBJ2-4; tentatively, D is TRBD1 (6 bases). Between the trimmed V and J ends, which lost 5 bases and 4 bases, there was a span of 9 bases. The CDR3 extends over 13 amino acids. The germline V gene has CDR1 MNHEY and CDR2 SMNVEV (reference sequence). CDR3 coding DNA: TGTGCCAGCAGTCCCGGACAGAAAAACATTCAGTACTTC. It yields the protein CASSPGQKNIQYF.

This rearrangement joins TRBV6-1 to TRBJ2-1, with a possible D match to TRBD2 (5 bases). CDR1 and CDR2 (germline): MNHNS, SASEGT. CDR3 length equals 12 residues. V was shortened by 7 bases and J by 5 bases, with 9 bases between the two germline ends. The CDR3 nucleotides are TGTGCCAGCACCCGGACTGACAATGAGCAGTTCTTC. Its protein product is CASTRTDNEQFF.

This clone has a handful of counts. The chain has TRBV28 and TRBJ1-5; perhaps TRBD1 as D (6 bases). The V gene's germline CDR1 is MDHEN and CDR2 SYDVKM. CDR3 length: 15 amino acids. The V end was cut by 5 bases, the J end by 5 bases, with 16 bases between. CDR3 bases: TGTGCCAGCAGTCCAGACGACAGGCTATATCAGCCCCAGCATTTT. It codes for CASSPDDRLYQPQHF. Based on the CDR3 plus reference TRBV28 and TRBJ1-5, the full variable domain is DVKVTQSSRYLVKRTGEKVFLECVQDMDHENMFWYRQDPGLGLRLIYFSYDVKMKEKGDIPEGYSVSREKKERFSLILESASTNQTSMYLCASSPDDRLYQPQHFGDGTRLSIL.

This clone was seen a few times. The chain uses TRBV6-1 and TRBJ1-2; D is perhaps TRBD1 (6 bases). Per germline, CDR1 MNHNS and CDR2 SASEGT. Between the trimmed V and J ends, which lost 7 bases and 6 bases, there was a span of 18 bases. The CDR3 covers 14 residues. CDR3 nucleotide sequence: TGTGCCAGCATGTGGGACAAGCCTCCTCATGGCTACACCTTC. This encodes CASMWDKPPHGYTF.

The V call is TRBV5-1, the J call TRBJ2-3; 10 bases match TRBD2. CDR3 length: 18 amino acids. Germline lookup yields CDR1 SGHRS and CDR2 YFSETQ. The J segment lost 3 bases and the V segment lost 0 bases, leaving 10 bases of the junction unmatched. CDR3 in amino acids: CASSLAPSGGGRTDTQYF. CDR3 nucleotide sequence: TGCGCCAGCAGCTTGGCCCCTAGCGGGGGCGGTAGGACAGATACGCAGTATTTT.

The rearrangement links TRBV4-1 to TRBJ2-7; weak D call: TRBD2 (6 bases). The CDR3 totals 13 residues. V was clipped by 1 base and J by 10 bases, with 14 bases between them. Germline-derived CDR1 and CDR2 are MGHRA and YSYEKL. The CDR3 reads CASSQGLDPSQYF. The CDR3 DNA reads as TGCGCCAGCAGCCAAGGACTAGACCCCTCCCAGTACTTC.

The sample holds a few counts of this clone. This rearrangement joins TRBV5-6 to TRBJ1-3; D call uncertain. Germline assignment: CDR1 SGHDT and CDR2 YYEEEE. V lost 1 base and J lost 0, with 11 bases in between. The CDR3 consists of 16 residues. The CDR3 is CASSLYPLNSGNTIYF. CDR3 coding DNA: TGTGCCAGCAGCTTGTACCCCCTAAACTCTGGAAACACCATATATTTT. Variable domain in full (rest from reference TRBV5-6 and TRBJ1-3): DAGVTQSPTHLIKTRGQQVTLRCSPKSGHDTVSWYQQALGQGPQFIFQYYEEEERQRGNFPDRFSGHQFPNYSSELNVNALLLGDSALYLCASSLYPLNSGNTIYFGEGSWLTVV.

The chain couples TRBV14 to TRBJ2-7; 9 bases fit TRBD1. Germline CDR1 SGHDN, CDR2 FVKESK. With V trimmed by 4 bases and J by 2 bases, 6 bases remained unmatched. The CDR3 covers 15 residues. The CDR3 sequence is CASSPWGQGTYEQYF. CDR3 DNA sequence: TGTGCCAGCAGCCCGTGGGGACAGGGTACCTACGAGCAGTACTTC. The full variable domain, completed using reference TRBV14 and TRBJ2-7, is EAGVTQFPSHSVIEKGQTVTLRCDPISGHDNLYWYRRVMGKEIKFLLHFVKESKQDESGMPNNRFLAERTGGTYSTLKVQPAELEDSGVYFCASSPWGQGTYEQYFGPGTRLTVT.

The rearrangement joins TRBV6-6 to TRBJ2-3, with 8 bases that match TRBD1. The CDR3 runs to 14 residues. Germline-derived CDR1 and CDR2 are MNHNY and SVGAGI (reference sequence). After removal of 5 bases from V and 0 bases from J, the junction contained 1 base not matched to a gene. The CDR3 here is CASSRQGSTDTQYF. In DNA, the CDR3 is TGTGCCAGCAGTCGACAGGGGAGCACAGATACGCAGTATTTT.

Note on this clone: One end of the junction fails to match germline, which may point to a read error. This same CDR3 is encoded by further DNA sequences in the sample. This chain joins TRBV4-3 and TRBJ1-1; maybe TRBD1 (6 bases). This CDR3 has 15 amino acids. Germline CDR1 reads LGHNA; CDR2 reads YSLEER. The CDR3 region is CASSPETTGHTEAFF. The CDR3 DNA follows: TGCGCCAGCAGCCCCGAAACTACAGGGCACACTGAAGCCTTCTTT.

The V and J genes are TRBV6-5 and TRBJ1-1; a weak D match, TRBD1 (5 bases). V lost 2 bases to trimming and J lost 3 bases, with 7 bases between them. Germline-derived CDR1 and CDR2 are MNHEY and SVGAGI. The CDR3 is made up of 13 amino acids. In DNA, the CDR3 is TGTGCCAGCAGTTACGACAGAGACACTGAAGCTTTCTTT. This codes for CASSYDRDTEAFF.

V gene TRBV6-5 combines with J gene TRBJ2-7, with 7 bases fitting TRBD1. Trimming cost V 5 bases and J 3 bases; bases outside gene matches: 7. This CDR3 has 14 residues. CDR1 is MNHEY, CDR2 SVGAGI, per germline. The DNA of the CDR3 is TGTGCCAGCAGTACCCGACAGGGTGGCTACGAGCAGTACTTC. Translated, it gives CASSTRQGGYEQYF.

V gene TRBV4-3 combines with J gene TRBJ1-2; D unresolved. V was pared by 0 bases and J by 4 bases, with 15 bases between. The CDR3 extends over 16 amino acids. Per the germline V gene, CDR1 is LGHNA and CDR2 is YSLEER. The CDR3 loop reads CASSQDRGLRVYGYTF. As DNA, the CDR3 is TGCGCCAGCAGCCAAGATCGCGGGTTACGGGTCTATGGCTACACCTTC.

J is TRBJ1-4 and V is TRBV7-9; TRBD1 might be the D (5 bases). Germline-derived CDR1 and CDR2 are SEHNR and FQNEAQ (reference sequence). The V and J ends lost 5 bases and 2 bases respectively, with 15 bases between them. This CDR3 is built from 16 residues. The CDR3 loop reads CASSPTSRATNEKLFF. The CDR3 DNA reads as TGTGCCAGCAGCCCAACAAGCAGGGCGACTAATGAAAAACTGTTTTTT.

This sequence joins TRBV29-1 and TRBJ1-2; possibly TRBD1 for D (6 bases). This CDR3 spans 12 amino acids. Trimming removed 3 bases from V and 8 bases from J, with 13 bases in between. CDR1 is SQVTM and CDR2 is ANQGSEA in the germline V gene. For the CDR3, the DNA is TGCAGCGTTGATACGGGACAACGCGGCTACACCTTC. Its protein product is CSVDTGQRGYTF.

CDR3 in amino acids: CASSPFSRATDTQYF. The DNA for the CDR3 is TGTGCCAGCTCACCATTCTCGAGGGCCACAGATACGCAGTATTTT. The chain combines TRBV18 with TRBJ2-3; TRBD2 might be the D (5 bases). Germline CDR1 KGHSH, CDR2 LQKENI. The CDR3 spans 15 residues. Trimming stripped 2 bases from V and 2 bases from J, with 11 bases between. Full variable domain (rest looked up from reference TRBV18 and TRBJ2-3): NAGVMQNPRHLVRRRGQEARLRCSPMKGHSHVYWYRQLPEEGLKFMVYLQKENIIDESGMPKERFSAEFPKEGPSILRIQQVVRGDSAAYFCASSPFSRATDTQYFGPGTRLTVL.

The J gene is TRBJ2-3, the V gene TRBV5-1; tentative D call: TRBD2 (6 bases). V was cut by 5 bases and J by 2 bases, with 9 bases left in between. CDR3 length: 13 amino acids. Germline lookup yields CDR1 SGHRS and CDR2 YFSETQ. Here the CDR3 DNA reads TGCGCCAGCAGTGGCGGGGTCACAGATACGCAGTATTTT. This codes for CASSGGVTDTQYF.